What follows is one T cell receptor (beta chain) and its context. Its antigen remains unknown. Other nucleotide sequences from this sample produce the same CDR3. The CDR3 totals 14 residues. With 3 bases removed from V and 0 bases from J, the gap between germline ends came to 6 bases. The germline V gene has CDR1 LNHDA and CDR2 SQIVND (reference sequence). The record originates from a study of T cell responses to AZD1222 COVID-19 vaccine. General observations from the study: Only a handful of AZD1222 recipients, roughly 6 in all, had baseline seropositivity. Two doses of AZD1222 preceded a rise in Spike-specific TCR breadth and depth. Targets within unmutated variant regions were reportedly found for nearly half of spike-specific TCRs.

The assay was immunoSEQ multiplex PCR, and TCRdb's table has in-frame clones only and misses some. The table has 90,000 to 130,000 clones, 85% to 90% seen once. The chain joins TRBV19 to TRBJ1-5; possible D gene TRBD1, 5 bases. The TCR sequence derives from an adult who received the AZD1222 COVID-19 vaccine. Source: peripheral blood, taken 28 days after the second AZD1222 dose. This CDR3 is CASSITGSNQPQHF. As DNA, the CDR3 is TGTGCCAGTAGTATTACAGGTAGCAATCAGCCCCAGCATTTT.